This T cell receptor beta chain comes out of a study of regulatory T cells in long-lasting Graves disease. This clonotype has at least ten counts. The time point denotes: newly diagnosed GD, antithyroid drugs for less than 3 months. Construction of the TCR library relied on RNA isolated from PBMCs. In building TCR beta libraries, iRepertoire HTBI primers were used together with Arm-PCR of CDR3 regions. TCRdb independently ran MiXCR on the multiplex PCR reads; one entry per CDR3 protein. The sample holds 300,000 to 400,000 distinct CDR3 sequences; roughly 17% are singletons and the top ten take 25% to 30%. This sample also appeared in a second study, on T cells in Graves' hyperthyroidism and ophthalmopathy.

The sequenced sample was peripheral blood mononuclear cells (PBMCs), obtained at new diagnosis, from a patient treated with antithyroid drugs. The sequence came from a man aged 35 to 55 with Graves disease.

This chain's CDR3 is CASSSGAREKLFF. The CDR3 DNA sequence: TGTGCCAGCAGCTCCGGGGCGAGGGAAAAACTGTTTTTT. This rearrangement joins TRBV7-2 to TRBJ1-4; possibly TRBD1 for D (5 bases). V was cut by 4 bases and J by 8 bases, with 11 bases left in between. The CDR3 has 13 residues. Germline values: CDR1 SGHTA, CDR2 FQGNSA.